The present TCR beta chain was sequenced within a study of shared clonotypes between healthy human individuals. Study summary: Used for every donor were three CD4 naive, three CD4 memory, two CD8 naive and one CD8 memory plate.

CD45RO-negative CD8 cells positively selected for CCR7 made up the naive population, which excluded terminally differentiated effector memory CD45RA+ cells. Regarding the study as a whole: Only a few donors were included, so the genetic and exposure-history diversity represented was limited. A few donors had around 5% of their naive CD4 clonotypes in common.

Remarks on this clone: As yet, its antigen is unknown.

Produced via immunoSEQ multiplex PCR; TCRdb's table is partial and in-frame only. The sample lists approximately 1.9 million clones, about 93% seen once, with over 1.5% in the top ten. This sequence was found in a man younger than 30 in good health. Some clones in this sample may be carry-over from other donors' samples. The specimen was naive CD8+ T cells from PBMCs.

The CDR3 protein is CASSSPGRAYNEQFF. The DNA for the CDR3 is TGTGCCAGCAGTTCCCCGGGACGAGCATACAATGAGCAGTTCTTC. The rearrangement uses TRBV28 and TRBJ2-1; D possibly matches TRBD1 or TRBD2 (5 bases each). The V end was cut by 4 bases, the J end by 4 bases, with 14 bases between. The CDR3 is 15 residues long. CDR1 is MDHEN, CDR2 SYDVKM, per germline.